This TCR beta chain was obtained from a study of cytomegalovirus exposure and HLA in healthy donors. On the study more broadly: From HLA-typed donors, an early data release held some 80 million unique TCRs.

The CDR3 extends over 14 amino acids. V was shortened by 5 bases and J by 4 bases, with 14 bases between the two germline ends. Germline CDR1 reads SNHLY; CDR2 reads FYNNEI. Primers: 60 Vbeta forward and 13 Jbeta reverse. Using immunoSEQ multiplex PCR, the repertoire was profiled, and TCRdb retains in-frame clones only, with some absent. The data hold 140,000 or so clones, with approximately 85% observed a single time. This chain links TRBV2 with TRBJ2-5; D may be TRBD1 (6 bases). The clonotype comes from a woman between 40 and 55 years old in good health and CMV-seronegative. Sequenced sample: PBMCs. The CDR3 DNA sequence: TGTGCCAGCAGTATCTGGACAGCTCGAGAGACCCAGTACTTC. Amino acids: CASSIWTARETQYF. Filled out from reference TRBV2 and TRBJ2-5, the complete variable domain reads EPEVTQTPSHQVTQMGQEVILRCVPISNHLYFYWYRQILGQKVEFLVSFYNNEISEKSEIFDDQFSVERPDGSNFTLKIRSTKLEDSAMYFCASSIWTARETQYFGPGTRLLVL.